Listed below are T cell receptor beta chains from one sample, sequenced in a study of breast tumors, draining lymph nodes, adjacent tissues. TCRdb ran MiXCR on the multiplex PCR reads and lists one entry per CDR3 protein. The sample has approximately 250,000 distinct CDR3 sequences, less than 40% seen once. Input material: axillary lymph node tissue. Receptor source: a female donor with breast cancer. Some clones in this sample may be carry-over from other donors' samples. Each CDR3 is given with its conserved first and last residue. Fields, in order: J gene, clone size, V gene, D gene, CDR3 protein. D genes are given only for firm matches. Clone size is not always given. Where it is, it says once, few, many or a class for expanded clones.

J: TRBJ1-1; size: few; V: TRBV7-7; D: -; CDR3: CASSLDRRTEAFF
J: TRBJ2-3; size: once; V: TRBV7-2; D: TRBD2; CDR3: CVSSFSGTSGGSTDTQYF
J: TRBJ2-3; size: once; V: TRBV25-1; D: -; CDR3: CAGDSRGDTQYF
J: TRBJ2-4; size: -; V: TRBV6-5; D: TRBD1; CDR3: CASSYRATGGRKNIQYF
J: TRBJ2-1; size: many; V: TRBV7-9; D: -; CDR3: CASSWSRVNEQFF
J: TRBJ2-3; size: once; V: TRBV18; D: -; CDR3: CASSPARPGAGDTQYF
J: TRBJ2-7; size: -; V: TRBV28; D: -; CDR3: CASSYKGLQQYF
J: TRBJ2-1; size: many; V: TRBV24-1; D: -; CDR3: CATSDLGKGYDEQFF
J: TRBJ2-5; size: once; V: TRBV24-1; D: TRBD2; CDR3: CAIREGLETQYF
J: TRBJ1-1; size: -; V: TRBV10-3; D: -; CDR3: CAISDIMNTEAFF
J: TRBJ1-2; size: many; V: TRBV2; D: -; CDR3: CASSDQGPNYGYTF
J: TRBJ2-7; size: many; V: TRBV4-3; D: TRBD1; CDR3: CASSQDWGQGYEQYF
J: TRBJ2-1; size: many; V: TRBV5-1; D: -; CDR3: CASSLDSSSYNEQFF
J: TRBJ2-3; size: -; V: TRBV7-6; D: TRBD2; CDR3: CASTLSSETRLAGGTDTQYF
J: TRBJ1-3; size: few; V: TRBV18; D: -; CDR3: CASSPSIVSGNTIYF
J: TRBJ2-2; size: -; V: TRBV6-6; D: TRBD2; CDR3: CASSPGRGGELFF
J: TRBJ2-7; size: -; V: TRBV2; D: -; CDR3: CASSESGGVTYEQSF
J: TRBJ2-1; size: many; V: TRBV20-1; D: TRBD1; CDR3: CSAKPYRGQYNEQFF
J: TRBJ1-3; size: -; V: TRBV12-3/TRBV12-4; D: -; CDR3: CASSLAQATGGYTIYF
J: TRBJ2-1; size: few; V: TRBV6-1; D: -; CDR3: CASRGWGSTYNEQFF
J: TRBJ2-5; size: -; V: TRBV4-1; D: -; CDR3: CASSQDGTQRETQYF
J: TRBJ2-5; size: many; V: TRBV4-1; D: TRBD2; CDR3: CASSQDPRGAGGQETQYF
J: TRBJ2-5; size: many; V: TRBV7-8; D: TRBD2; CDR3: CASSLELAGKETQYF
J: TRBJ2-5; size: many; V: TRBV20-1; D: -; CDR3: CSARDITWGLETQYF
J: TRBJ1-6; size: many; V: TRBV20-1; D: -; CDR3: CSAREGSSRNSPLHF
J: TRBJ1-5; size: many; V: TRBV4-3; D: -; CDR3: CASSQDGQGNQPQHF
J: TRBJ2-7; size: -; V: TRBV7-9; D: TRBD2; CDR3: CASSLIMSGGLYEQYF
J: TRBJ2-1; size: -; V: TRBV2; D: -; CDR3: CTGSEARIFYNEQFF
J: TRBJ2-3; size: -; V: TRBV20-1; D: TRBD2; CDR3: CSPTSGQDTQYF
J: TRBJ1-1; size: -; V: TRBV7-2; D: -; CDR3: CASSLVGNTNTEAFF
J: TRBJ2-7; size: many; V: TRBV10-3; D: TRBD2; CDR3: CAISDGLAGQKSSYEQYF
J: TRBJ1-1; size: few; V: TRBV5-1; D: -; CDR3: CASSPTSTLNTEAFF
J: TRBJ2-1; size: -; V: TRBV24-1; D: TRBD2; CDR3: CATSAPSGVYNEQFF
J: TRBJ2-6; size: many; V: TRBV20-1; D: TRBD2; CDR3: CSARRLAGAFGANVLTF
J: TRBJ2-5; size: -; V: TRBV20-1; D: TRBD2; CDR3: CSALRKRGYQETQYF
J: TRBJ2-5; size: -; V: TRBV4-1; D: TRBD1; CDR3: CASSRIAGGGETQYF
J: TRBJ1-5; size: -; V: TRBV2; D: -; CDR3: CASSEYSEETQHF
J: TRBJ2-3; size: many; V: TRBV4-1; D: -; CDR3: CASSQDFRRTVGSTDTQYF
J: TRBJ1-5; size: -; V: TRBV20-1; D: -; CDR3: CSARDRGSSTQPQHF
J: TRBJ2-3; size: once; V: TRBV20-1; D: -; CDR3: CSAPGSTDTQYF
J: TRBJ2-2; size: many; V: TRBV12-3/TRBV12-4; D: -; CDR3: CASSSWTLNTGELFF
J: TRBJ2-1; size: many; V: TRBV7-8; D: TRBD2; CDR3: CASTITSGGAEQFF
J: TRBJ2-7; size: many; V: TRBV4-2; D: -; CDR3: CASSTRTPPEQYF